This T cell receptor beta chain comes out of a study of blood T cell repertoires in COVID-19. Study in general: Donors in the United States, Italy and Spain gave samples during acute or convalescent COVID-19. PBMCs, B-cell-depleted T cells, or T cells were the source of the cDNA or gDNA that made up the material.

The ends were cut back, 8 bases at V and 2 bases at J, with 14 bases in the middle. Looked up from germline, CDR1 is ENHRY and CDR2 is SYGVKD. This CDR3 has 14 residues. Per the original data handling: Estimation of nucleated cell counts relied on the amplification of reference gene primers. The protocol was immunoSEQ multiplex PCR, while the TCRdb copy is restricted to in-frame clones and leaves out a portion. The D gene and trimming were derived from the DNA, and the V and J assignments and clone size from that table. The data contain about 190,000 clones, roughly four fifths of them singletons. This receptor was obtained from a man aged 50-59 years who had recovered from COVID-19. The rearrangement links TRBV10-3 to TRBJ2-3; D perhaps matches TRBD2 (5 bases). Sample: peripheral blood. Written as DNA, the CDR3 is TGTGCCATCGGAAATGGCGGGCCCACAGATACGCAGTATTTT. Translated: CAIGNGGPTDTQYF.